The source of this T cell receptor beta chain is a study of T-cell memory formation after mild COVID-19. At the level of the study: Largely donor-specific TCR clusters were found. Overall study findings and caveats: Second-wave clones peaking on day 37 lacked confirmed SARS-CoV-2 specificity. CD4/CD8 balance held among clones contracting day 15 to 85, and later expanders leaned CD4+.

Points on this clonotype: What it binds is unknown.

CDR3 length: 16 amino acids. The ends lost 6 bases at V and 2 bases at J; junction bases unmatched: 10. CDR1 MDHEN and CDR2 SYDVKM come from the germline V gene. 5'RACE with constant-segment primers built TCRalpha and TCRbeta cDNA libraries with UMIs. Using its own MiXCR run on the 5' RACE reads, TCRdb lists one record per CDR3 protein. In the table there are about 430,000 distinct CDR3 sequences, approximately 19% of which are singletons. The receptor's source is a man aged 18 to 29 who had mild COVID-19 (a few samples of this study predate the infection). Cell type and time point are not known. The sequenced sample consisted of PBMCs or a T cell subset sorted from them (not recorded which). The V call is TRBV28, the J call TRBJ1-3, with 7 bases aligning to TRBD1. The CDR3 spells CASRPMDRIAGNTIYF. In DNA, the CDR3 is TGTGCCAGCAGACCGATGGACAGGATCGCTGGAAACACCATATATTTT.